What follows are 18 T cell receptor beta chains derived from one specimen sequenced in a study of T cell changes during pregnancy in multiple sclerosis. Produced via immunoSEQ multiplex PCR; TCRdb's table is partial and in-frame only. Of 33,000 or so clones listed, approximately 92% are singletons. Here the sequenced sample was CD4+ T cells from peripheral blood mononuclear cells, taken in the third trimester of pregnancy. These receptors originate from a female donor in good health, enrolled as a control in a pregnancy study.

The rearrangement uses TRBV10-3 and TRBJ2-1, with D tentatively TRBD1 (6 bases). CDR3 length: 13 amino acids. V was cut by 11 bases and J by 4 bases, with 15 bases left in between. Germline V gene data show CDR1 as ENHRY and CDR2 as SYGVKD. As DNA, the CDR3 is TGTGCCGTGGGGGACAATGGATACAATGAGCAGTTCTTC. It yields the protein CAVGDNGYNEQFF.

This sequence joins TRBV10-3 and TRBJ1-5; 7 bases agree with TRBD1. CDR1 ENHRY and CDR2 SYGVKD come from the germline V gene. The CDR3 has 15 residues. The ends lost 6 bases at V and 1 base at J; junction bases unmatched: 6. The CDR3 region has the DNA TGTGCCATCAGAAGGGACAGAGGGAGCAATCAGCCCCAGCATTTT. Residues: CAIRRDRGSNQPQHF.

The chain employs TRBV7-3 and TRBJ2-1, with a possible D match to TRBD2 (6 bases). Trimming pared 3 bases from V and 6 bases from J, leaving 15 bases between. Germline V gene lookup returns CDR1 SGHTA and CDR2 FQGTGA. The CDR3 loop spans 15 amino acids. The CDR3 loop is CASSLGLASSNEQFF. CDR3 sequence (DNA): TGTGCCAGCAGCTTGGGACTCGCCTCGTCCAATGAGCAGTTCTTC.

In its sample, this clone was seen a few times. The rearrangement links TRBV6-6 to TRBJ1-1; tentatively, D is TRBD1 (6 bases). Trimming pared 6 bases from V and 8 bases from J, leaving 10 bases between. Per germline, CDR1 MNHNY and CDR2 SVGAGI (reference sequence). The CDR3 loop spans 11 amino acids. The CDR3 coding sequence is TGTGCCAGCAGCCGCGACAGGGAAGCTTTCTTT. Translating gives CASSRDREAFF.

The J gene is TRBJ2-6, the V gene TRBV7-2, with unresolved D. Trimming left V 5 bases short and J 0 bases short, with 8 bases between. The CDR3 has 15 amino acids. Germline V gene sequence: CDR1 SGHTA, CDR2 FQGNSA. This chain's CDR3 is CASSPQASGANVLTF. In DNA, the CDR3 is TGTGCCAGCAGCCCTCAGGCCTCTGGGGCCAACGTCCTGACTTTC.

This chain links TRBV27 with TRBJ1-3; D is unclear. The CDR3 loop spans 11 amino acids. Trimming shortened V by 11 bases and J by 4 bases, and 9 bases separated the two germline ends. CDR1 is MNHEY and CDR2 is SMNVEV in the germline V gene (reference sequence). DNA of the CDR3: TGTGCCTCCCAGCGGGGAAACACCATATATTTT. Its translation is CASQRGNTIYF.

This chain joins TRBV4-1 and TRBJ2-5; 7 positions agree with TRBD2. The CDR3 length is 17 residues. J was trimmed by 1 base and V by 1 base; bases with no gene match: 9. Germline CDR1 and CDR2: MGHRA and YSYEKL. CDR3 nucleotide sequence: TGCGCCAGCAGCCAAGGGCTTGGGACGGGGGGCCAAGAGACCCAGTACTTC. It translates to CASSQGLGTGGQETQYF.

The rearrangement links TRBV5-1 to TRBJ1-6; possibly TRBD1 for D (6 bases). This CDR3 spans 15 amino acids. V was shortened by 1 base and J by 5 bases, with 10 bases between the two germline ends. Germline loops: CDR1 SGHRS, CDR2 YFSETQ. DNA of the CDR3: TGCGCCAGCAGCTTGTCTACAGGGAATAATTCACCCCTCCACTTT. Translating gives CASSLSTGNNSPLHF.

This clone appeared once. The V call is TRBV9, the J call TRBJ2-2; 8 nucleotides line up with TRBD1. V trimming: 0 bases; J trimming: 6 bases; junction bases outside the gene matches: 1. The CDR3 totals 14 residues. From germline, CDR1 is SGDLS and CDR2 YYNGEE. CDR3: CASSVVDRAGELFF. The CDR3 DNA follows: TGTGCCAGCAGCGTAGTGGACAGGGCCGGGGAGCTGTTTTTT.

This rearrangement joins TRBV30 to TRBJ2-7; 8 bases are a match to TRBD2. Germline values: CDR1 GTSNPN, CDR2 SVGIG (reference sequence). The CDR3 loop spans 13 amino acids. The ends lost 2 bases at V and 10 bases at J; junction bases unmatched: 10. The CDR3 here is CAWSPHRRGDQYF. As DNA, the CDR3 is TGTGCCTGGAGTCCCCACAGGCGGGGGGATCAGTACTTC.

The rearrangement links TRBV5-1 to TRBJ1-2; a weak D match, TRBD1 (5 bases). This CDR3 is 14 amino acids long. Germline V gene lookup returns CDR1 SGHRS and CDR2 YFSETQ. V was pared by 7 bases and J by 4 bases, with 17 bases between. The CDR3 reads CASSWGVEGYGYTF. The CDR3 DNA is TGCGCCAGCTCATGGGGGGTTGAGGGCTATGGCTACACCTTC.

This rearrangement joins TRBV5-4 to TRBJ2-5; a possible D gene is TRBD2 (7 bases). The CDR3 runs 15 residues. V was shortened by 4 bases and J by 5 bases, with 18 bases between the two germline ends. Germline V lookup: CDR1 SGHNT, CDR2 YYREEE (reference sequence). The CDR3 DNA reads as TGTGCCAGCAGCCTGGGGGGCCTAGCGGTTGAGACCCAGTACTTC. Its protein product is CASSLGGLAVETQYF.

This rearrangement joins TRBV2 to TRBJ1-1; D not certain. CDR1 SNHLY and CDR2 FYNNEI come from the germline V gene. With 6 bases removed from V and 4 bases from J, the gap between germline ends came to 12 bases. This CDR3 comprises 13 residues. CDR3 protein: CASRGSSSTEAFF. CDR3 DNA sequence: TGTGCCAGCAGGGGCTCGAGCTCCACTGAAGCTTTCTTT.

This clone was counted a single time. The chain carries TRBV4-3 and TRBJ1-1, with TRBD1 matching 10 bases. Trimming at V came to 1 base and at J to 1 base, leaving 3 bases not matched to a gene. This CDR3 comprises 16 residues. The V gene's germline CDR1 is LGHNA and CDR2 YSLEER. CDR3 sequence: CASSQGQGAANTEAFF. The CDR3 nucleotides read TGCGCCAGCAGCCAAGGACAGGGGGCTGCGAACACTGAAGCTTTCTTT.

The chain combines TRBV7-2 with TRBJ1-6; no clear D. V dropped 5 bases and J dropped 2 bases, with 13 bases sitting between them. In germline, CDR1 is SGHTA, CDR2 FQGNSA. CDR3 length equals 16 residues. The CDR3 DNA reads as TGTGCCAGCAGCACAAGAGGAAAGACCTATAATTCACCCCTCCACTTT. Protein product: CASSTRGKTYNSPLHF.

This chain joins TRBV6-5 and TRBJ1-4, with D hard to call. The length of the CDR3 is 12 residues. V was trimmed by 0 bases and J by 8 bases, leaving 4 bases between them. CDR1 and CDR2 (germline): MNHEY, SVGAGI. The CDR3 nucleotides read TGTGCCAGCAGTTACTCCCGGGAAAAACTGTTTTTT. Translation gives CASSYSREKLFF.

V is TRBV4-3 and J is TRBJ2-7; TRBD1 aligns across 7 bases. The germline V gene has CDR1 LGHNA and CDR2 YSLEER. The CDR3 runs 15 residues. V was pared by 3 bases and J by 3 bases, with 8 bases of the junction left unmatched. The CDR3 loop is CASSHGRGTVYEQYF. CDR3 nucleotides: TGCGCCAGCAGCCACGGCAGGGGGACCGTCTACGAGCAGTACTTC.

V is TRBV13 and J is TRBJ2-3; 9 nucleotides align to TRBD2. CDR3 length: 16 amino acids. The germline gives CDR1 PRHDT, CDR2 FYEKMQ (reference sequence). Germline trimming cut 2 bases from V and 4 bases from J; bases unmatched to any gene: 7. CDR3 coding DNA: TGTGCCAGCAGCTTAACTGTTAGCGGGGGTGCAGATACGCAGTATTTT. Translating it yields CASSLTVSGGADTQYF.